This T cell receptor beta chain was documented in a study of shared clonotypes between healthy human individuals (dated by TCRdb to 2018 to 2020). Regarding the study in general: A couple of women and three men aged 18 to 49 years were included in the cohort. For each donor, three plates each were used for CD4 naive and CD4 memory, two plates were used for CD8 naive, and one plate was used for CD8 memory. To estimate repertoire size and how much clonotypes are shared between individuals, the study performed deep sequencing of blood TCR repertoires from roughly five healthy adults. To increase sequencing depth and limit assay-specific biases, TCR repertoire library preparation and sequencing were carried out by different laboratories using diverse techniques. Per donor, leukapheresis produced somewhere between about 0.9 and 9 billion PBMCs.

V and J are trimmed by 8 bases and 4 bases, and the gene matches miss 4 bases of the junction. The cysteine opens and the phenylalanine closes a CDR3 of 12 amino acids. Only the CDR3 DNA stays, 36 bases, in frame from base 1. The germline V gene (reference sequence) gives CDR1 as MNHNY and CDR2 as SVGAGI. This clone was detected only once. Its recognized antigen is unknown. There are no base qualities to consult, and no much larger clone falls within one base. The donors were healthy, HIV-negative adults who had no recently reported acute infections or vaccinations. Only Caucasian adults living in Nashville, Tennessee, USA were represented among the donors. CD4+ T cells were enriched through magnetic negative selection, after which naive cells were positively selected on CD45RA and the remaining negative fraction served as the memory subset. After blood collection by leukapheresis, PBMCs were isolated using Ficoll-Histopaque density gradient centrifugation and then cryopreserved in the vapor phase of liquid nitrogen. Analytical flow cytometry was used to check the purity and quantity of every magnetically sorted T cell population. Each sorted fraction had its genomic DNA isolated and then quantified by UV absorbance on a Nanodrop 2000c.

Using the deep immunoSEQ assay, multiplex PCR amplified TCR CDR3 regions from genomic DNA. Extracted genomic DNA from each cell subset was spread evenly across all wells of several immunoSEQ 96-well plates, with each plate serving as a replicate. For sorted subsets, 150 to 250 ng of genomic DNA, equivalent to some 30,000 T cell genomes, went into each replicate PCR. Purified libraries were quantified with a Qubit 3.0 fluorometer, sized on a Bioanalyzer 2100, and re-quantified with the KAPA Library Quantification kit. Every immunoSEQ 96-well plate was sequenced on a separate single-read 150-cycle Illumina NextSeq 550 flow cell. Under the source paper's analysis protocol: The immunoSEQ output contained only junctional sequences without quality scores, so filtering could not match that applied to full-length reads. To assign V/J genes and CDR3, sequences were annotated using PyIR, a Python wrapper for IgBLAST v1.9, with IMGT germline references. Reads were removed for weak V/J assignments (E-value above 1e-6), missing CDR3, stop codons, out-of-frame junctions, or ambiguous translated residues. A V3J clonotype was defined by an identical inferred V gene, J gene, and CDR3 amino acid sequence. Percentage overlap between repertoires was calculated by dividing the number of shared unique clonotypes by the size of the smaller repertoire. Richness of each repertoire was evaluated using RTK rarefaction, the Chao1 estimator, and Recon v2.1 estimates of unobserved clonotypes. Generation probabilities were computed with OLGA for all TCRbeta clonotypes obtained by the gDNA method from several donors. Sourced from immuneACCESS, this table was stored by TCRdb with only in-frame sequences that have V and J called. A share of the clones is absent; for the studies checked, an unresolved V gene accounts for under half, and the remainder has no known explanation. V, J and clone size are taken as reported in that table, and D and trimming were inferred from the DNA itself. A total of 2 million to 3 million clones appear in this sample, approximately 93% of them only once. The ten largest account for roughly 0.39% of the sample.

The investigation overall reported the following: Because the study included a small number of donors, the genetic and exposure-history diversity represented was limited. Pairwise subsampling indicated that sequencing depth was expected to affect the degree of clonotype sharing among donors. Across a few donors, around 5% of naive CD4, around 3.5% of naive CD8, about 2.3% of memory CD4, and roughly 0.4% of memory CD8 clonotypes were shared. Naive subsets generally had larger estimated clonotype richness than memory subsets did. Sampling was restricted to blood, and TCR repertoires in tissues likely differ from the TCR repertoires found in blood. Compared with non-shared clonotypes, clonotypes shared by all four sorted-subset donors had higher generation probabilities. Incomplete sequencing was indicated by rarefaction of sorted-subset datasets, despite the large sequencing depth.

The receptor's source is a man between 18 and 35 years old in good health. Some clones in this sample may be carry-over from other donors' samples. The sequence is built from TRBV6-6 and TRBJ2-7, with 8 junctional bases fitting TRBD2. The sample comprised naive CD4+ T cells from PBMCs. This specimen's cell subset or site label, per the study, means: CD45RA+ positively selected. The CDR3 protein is CASGTSGYEQYF. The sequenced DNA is TGTGCCAGCGGAACTAGCGGTTACGAGCAGTACTTC.